This passage covers 21 T cell receptor beta chains from one sample sequenced in a study of T cells after yellow fever vaccination. Each CDR3 protein is one row after TCRdb ran MiXCR on the 5' RACE reads. The repertoire holds 250,000 to 400,000 distinct CDR3 sequences, with 3.5% to 4.5% as singletons. Sample: PBMCs, taken 15 days after the yellow fever booster vaccination. Receptors originate from a man younger than 35 who received the YFV17D yellow fever vaccine.

This clonotype was found many times. V gene TRBV15 combines with J gene TRBJ2-7; D tentatively fits TRBD1 or TRBD2 (5 bases each). Trimming cost V 0 bases and J 2 bases, with 14 bases left between them. Germline V CDR1 and CDR2: LNHNV, YYDKDF (reference sequence). The length of the CDR3 is 16 residues. The CDR3 region is CATSRDSFKGPYEQYF. The CDR3 DNA follows: TGTGCCACCAGCAGAGATTCGTTTAAGGGACCCTACGAGCAGTACTTC.

This clonotype came up many times. The J gene is TRBJ2-3, the V gene TRBV12-3 or TRBV12-4; 7 bases align to TRBD1. Losses at the gene ends were 5 bases for V and 6 bases for J; bases not matched to a gene: 8. CDR3 length: 14 amino acids. Here the CDR3 reads CASSKQGREDTQYF. The DNA of the CDR3 is TGTGCCAGCAGTAAACAGGGGCGCGAGGATACGCAGTATTTT.

This clonotype occurred many times. Written as DNA, the CDR3 is TGCAGTGCTAGTCGGGTAGGGTGGACTGAAGCTTTCTTT. Translation: CSASRVGWTEAFF. The chain has TRBV20-1 and TRBJ1-1; D is undetermined. The CDR3 consists of 13 residues. Trimming took off 3 bases at V and 5 bases at J, with 13 bases between the two ends. The germline V gene encodes CDR1 DFQATT and CDR2 SNEGSKA (reference sequence).

The sample holds a few counts of this clonotype. This chain joins TRBV6-6 and TRBJ1-6; D gene uncertain. Trimming cost V 2 bases and J 1 base, with 9 bases left between them. Germline V lookup: CDR1 MNHNY, CDR2 SVGAGI (reference sequence). The CDR3 extends over 16 amino acids. CDR3 in amino acids: CASSYEAWSYNSPLHF. CDR3 sequence (DNA): TGTGCCAGCAGTTACGAGGCGTGGTCCTATAATTCACCCCTCCACTTT.

Many counts were recorded for this clonotype. The rearrangement joins TRBV12-3 or TRBV12-4 to TRBJ2-2; a possible D gene is TRBD1 (6 bases). Trimming shortened V by 5 bases and J by 4 bases, and 14 bases separated the two germline ends. There are 15 residues in the CDR3. The CDR3 region has the DNA TGTGCCAGCAGTAACAGGGTAGGCGGCACCGGGGAGCTGTTTTTT. Protein sequence: CASSNRVGGTGELFF.

There are a few counts of this clonotype. The chain is built from TRBV6-5 and TRBJ2-3; D possibly corresponds to TRBD2 (7 bases). Trimming removed 0 bases from V and 2 bases from J, with 12 bases in between. The CDR3 contains 16 residues. The V gene's germline CDR1 is MNHEY and CDR2 SVGAGI. The CDR3 region is CASSYSRGPDTDTQYF. Written as DNA, the CDR3 is TGTGCCAGCAGTTACTCGCGGGGGCCAGACACAGATACGCAGTATTTT.

The chain has TRBV6-6 and TRBJ1-6; 8 bases line up with TRBD1. The CDR3 consists of 17 residues. V trimming: 8 bases; J trimming: 7 bases; junction bases outside the gene matches: 16. Germline assignment: CDR1 MNHNY and CDR2 SVGAGI (reference sequence). The CDR3 protein is CASGPPRTGGYNSPLHF. The CDR3, as DNA: TGTGCCAGCGGCCCACCCCGTACAGGGGGTTACAATTCACCCCTCCACTTT.

This clonotype turned up a few times. This chain connects TRBV6-6 to TRBJ1-2, with no clear D. Trimming removed 0 bases from V and 6 bases from J, with 8 bases in between. The CDR3 sequence is 13 residues long. Germline V gene lookup returns CDR1 MNHNY and CDR2 SVGAGI (reference sequence). DNA for the CDR3: TGTGCCAGCAGTTACTCGCGCGAGGATGGCTACACCTTC. Amino acid sequence: CASSYSREDGYTF.

This clonotype has a handful of counts. J is TRBJ1-1 and V is TRBV7-9; D is unresolved. CDR1 and CDR2 from the germline V gene are SEHNR and FQNEAQ (reference sequence). This CDR3 has 15 residues. Trimming pared 1 base from V and 0 bases from J, leaving 9 bases between. CDR3 DNA: TGTGCCAGCAGCTTAGGAGGGTCAGTGAACACTGAAGCTTTCTTT. Protein product: CASSLGGSVNTEAFF.

Ten or more counts support this clonotype. This chain links TRBV6-2 or TRBV6-3 with TRBJ2-7; tentative D call: TRBD2 (5 bases). The germline V and J ends were trimmed by 7 bases and 2 bases, with 15 bases remaining between them. Germline CDR1 is MNHEY and CDR2 is SVGEGT. The CDR3 extends over 14 amino acids. CDR3 sequence (DNA): TGTGCCAGCACATCCCCCGGGATGCCCTACGAGCAGTACGTC. This translates into CASTSPGMPYEQYV.

The rearrangement joins TRBV28 to TRBJ2-7; D might be TRBD2 (5 bases). Germline V gives CDR1 MDHEN, CDR2 SYDVKM. V gave up 2 bases and J gave up 3 bases, with 14 bases separating them. The CDR3 runs to 15 residues. CDR3 DNA: TGTGCCAGCAGTTTAAAAGGACTGGGGATCTACGAGCAGTACGTC. Translating gives CASSLKGLGIYEQYV.

This clonotype was seen more than once but under ten times. V gene TRBV18 combines with J gene TRBJ1-2; 7 nucleotides match TRBD1. Losses at the gene ends were 5 bases for V and 3 bases for J; bases not matched to a gene: 6. The CDR3 sequence is 14 residues long. CDR1 KGHSH and CDR2 LQKENI come from the germline V gene. The DNA for the CDR3 is TGTGCCAGCTCAACTACCGGGACAGACTATGGCTACACCTTC. The encoded protein is CASSTTGTDYGYTF.

This clonotype was found many times. The chain couples TRBV29-1 to TRBJ2-1; TRBD1 is a possible D gene (5 bases). Per germline, CDR1 SQVTM and CDR2 ANQGSEA. The CDR3 spans 14 residues. Deletions cut 6 bases from V and 5 bases from J, with 17 bases between. The CDR3 sequence is CSVAIYRLNNEQFF. CDR3 bases: TGCAGCGTCGCGATATACAGGCTCAACAATGAGCAGTTCTTC.

This clonotype was detected a few times. This sequence joins TRBV29-1 and TRBJ2-5; 9 nucleotides agree with TRBD1. V was pared by 6 bases and J by 4 bases, with 6 bases of the junction left unmatched. This CDR3 spans 13 amino acids. CDR1 and CDR2 (germline): SQVTM, ANQGSEA. The CDR3 DNA reads as TGCAGCGTCCCGGACAGGGGAAGAGAGACCCAGTACTTC. Translating it yields CSVPDRGRETQYF.

This clonotype was counted many times. This rearrangement joins TRBV6-6 to TRBJ2-5; 7 bases align to TRBD2. The V segment lost 6 bases and the J segment 0 bases; nucleotides outside the gene matches: 7. Germline CDR1 MNHNY, CDR2 SVGAGI (reference sequence). The CDR3 sequence is 15 residues long. CDR3 region: CASRGGLDYQETQYF. CDR3 nucleotide sequence: TGTGCCAGCAGGGGGGGGTTGGATTACCAAGAGACCCAGTACTTC.

This clonotype was detected only a few times. V gene TRBV29-1 combines with J gene TRBJ2-5; possibly TRBD2 for D (5 bases). This CDR3 has 15 amino acids. Germline V CDR1 and CDR2: SQVTM, ANQGSEA. Trimming shortened V by 6 bases and J by 5 bases, and 22 bases separated the two germline ends. Written as DNA, the CDR3 is TGCAGCGTGGAGGTTAGCCGGATCCCTGGCGAGACCCAGTACTTC. Translating gives CSVEVSRIPGETQYF.

This clonotype was detected many times. This chain uses TRBV6-1 with TRBJ1-5; D is unclear. Trimming pared 8 bases from V and 7 bases from J, leaving 18 bases between. CDR3 size: 14 residues. Germline V lookup: CDR1 MNHNS, CDR2 SASEGT. The CDR3 loop reads CASLRQEGGQPQHF. The CDR3 coding sequence is TGTGCCAGCCTCCGACAAGAGGGCGGACAGCCCCAGCATTTT.

The table lists this clonotype with many counts. The chain joins TRBV7-9 to TRBJ1-4; D gene uncertain. Germline CDR1 is SEHNR and CDR2 is FQNEAQ (reference sequence). The CDR3 spans 17 residues. Trimming shortened V by 5 bases and J by 5 bases, and 21 bases separated the two germline ends. CDR3 sequence: CASSPMTVMGPNEKLFF. The CDR3 DNA sequence: TGTGCCAGCAGCCCTATGACTGTAATGGGTCCAAATGAAAAACTGTTTTTT.

V gene TRBV20-1 combines with J gene TRBJ1-5, with D perhaps matching TRBD1 (5 bases). This CDR3 region has 13 residues. V lost 5 bases and J 3 bases, leaving 11 bases between the germline ends. Germline V gene sequence: CDR1 DFQATT, CDR2 SNEGSKA (reference sequence). The CDR3, as DNA: TGCAGTGCTGGGACCGCCCTCAATCAGCCCCAGCATTTT. Translated: CSAGTALNQPQHF.

This clonotype was observed a few times. J is TRBJ2-2 and V is TRBV10-1, with D maybe TRBD1 (6 bases). Germline values: CDR1 WNHNN, CDR2 SYGVQD (reference sequence). Trimming removed 0 bases at V and 5 bases at J, with 22 bases between. The CDR3 is 19 residues long. The CDR3 sequence: CASSESSGQGSMWTGELFF. The CDR3 nucleotides read TGCGCCAGCAGTGAGTCGAGTGGCCAGGGGTCGATGTGGACCGGGGAGCTGTTTTTT.

This clonotype was recorded at least ten times. The chain's CDR3 is CASSYTGQSQYF. Written as DNA, the CDR3 is TGTGCCAGCAGTTATACGGGACAGTCGCAGTACTTC. This chain joins TRBV12-3 or TRBV12-4 and TRBJ2-7; 7 bases are shared with TRBD1. The CDR3 is 12 residues long. After removal of 4 bases from V and 9 bases from J, the junction contained 6 bases not matched to a gene.